This T cell receptor (beta chain) was profiled in a study of T cell responses to AZD1222 COVID-19 vaccine. This CDR3 region has 18 residues. V lost 0 bases to trimming and J lost 0 bases; unmatched junction nucleotides: 5. Germline CDR1 reads WNHNN; CDR2 reads SYGVQD (reference sequence). The assay was immunoSEQ multiplex PCR, and TCRdb's table has in-frame clones only and misses some. The sample holds about 94,000 clones, around 85% seen once. The study, taken as a whole, reports: The donor group comprised mostly white British people and more females; the analysis possibly underestimated clonal diversity. Spike-specific TCRs gained breadth and depth after people received two AZD1222 doses.

On this clone itself: Its antigen is not known.

The sample consisted of peripheral blood, taken 28 days after the second AZD1222 dose. This clonotype originated in an adult who received the AZD1222 COVID-19 vaccine. The J gene is TRBJ2-3, the V gene TRBV10-1; 11 bases fit TRBD2. CDR3 amino acids: CASSESSGGAPSTDTQYF. In DNA form, the CDR3 reads TGCGCCAGCAGTGAGTCTAGCGGGGGGGCTCCTAGCACAGATACGCAGTATTTT.